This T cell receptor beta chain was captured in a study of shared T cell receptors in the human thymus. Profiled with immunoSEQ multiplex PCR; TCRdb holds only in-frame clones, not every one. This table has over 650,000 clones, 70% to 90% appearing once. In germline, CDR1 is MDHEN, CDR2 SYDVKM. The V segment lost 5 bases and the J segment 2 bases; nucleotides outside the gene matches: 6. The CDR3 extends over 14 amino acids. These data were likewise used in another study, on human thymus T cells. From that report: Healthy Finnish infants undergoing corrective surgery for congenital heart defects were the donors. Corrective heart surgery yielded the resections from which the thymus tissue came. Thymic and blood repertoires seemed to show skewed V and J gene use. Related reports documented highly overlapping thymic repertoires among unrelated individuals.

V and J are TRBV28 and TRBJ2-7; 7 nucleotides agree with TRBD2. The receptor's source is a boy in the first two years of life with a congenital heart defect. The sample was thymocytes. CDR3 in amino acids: CASSTSGTTYEQYF. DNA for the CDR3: TGTGCCAGCAGTACGTCCGGGACTACCTACGAGCAGTACTTC.